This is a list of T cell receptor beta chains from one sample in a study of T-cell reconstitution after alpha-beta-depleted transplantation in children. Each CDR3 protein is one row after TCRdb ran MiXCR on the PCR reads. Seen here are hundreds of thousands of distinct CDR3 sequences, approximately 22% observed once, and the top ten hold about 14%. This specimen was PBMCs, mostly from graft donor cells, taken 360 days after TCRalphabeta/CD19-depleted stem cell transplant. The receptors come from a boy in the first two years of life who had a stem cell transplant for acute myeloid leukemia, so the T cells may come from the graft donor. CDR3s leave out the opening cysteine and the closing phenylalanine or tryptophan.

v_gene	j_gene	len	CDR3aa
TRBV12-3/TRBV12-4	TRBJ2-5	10	ASSWSRETQY
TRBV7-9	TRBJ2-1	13	ASSPGNGVFNEQF
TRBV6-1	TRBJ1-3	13	ASSLTREKRNTIY
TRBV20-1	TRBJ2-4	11	SATRTAKNIQY
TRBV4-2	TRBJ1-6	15	ASSQGSGSSYNSPLH
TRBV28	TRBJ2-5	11	ASRLAGLETQY
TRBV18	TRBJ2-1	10	ASSSETGEQF
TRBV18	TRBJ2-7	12	ASSLGQTTYEQY
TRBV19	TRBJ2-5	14	ASSGLKSGVQETQY
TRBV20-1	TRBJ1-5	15	SAARGQGGSGNQPQH
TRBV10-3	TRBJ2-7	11	AISDGRTYEQY
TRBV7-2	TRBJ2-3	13	ASSLSGQSTDTQY
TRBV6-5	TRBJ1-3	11	ASRHISGNTIY
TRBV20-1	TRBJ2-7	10	SAIGGKERQY
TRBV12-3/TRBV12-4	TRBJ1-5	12	ASSELGGAQPQH
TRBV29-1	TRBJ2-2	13	SAVEAGANTGELF
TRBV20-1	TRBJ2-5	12	SAREWADQETQY
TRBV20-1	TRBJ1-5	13	SARVEGTFRQPQH
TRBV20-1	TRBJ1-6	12	SAALQGNNSPLH
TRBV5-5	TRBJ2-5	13	ASSPGRGQPETQY
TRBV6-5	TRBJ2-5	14	ASSYSTGRAQETQY
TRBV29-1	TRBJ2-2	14	SVEDRRGVMAGELF
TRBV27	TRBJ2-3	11	ASVGGGSDTQY
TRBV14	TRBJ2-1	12	ASSQRGGANEQF
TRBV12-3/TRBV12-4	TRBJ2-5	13	ASSLRQGFVETQY
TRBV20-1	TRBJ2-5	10	SAPRTGETQY
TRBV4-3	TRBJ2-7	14	ASSQDENSGAYEQY
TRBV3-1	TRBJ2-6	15	ASSQGGSDSGANVLT
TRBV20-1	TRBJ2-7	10	SARVAGPEQY
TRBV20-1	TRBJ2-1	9	SATPINEQF
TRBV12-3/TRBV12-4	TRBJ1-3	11	ASSFAAGNTIY
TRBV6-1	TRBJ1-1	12	ASSLLRANTEAF
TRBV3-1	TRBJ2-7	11	ASSQTATLEQY
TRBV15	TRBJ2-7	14	ATSRDPTISSYEQY
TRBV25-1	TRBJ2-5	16	ASSEYMPGTGTQETQY
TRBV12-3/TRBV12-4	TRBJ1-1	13	ASSLAAVLGTEAF
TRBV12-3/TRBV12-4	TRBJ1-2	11	ASSLQGARGYT
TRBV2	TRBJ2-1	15	ASSEIGLAGGYNEQF
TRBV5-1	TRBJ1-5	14	ASSIRPGTPNEPQH
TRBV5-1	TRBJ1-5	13	ASSSGQGPNQPQH
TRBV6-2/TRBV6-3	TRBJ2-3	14	ASSYWRGVSTDTQY
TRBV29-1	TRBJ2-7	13	SVEGGTGGYYEQY
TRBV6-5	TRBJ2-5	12	ASSYRLAEETQY
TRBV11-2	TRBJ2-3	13	ASSLGGGGGDTQY
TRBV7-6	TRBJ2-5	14	ASRFSQGGFQETQY
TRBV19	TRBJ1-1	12	ASRLEAGWTEAF
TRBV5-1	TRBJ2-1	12	ASSLGAVYNEQF